The 18 T cell receptor beta chains given below trace back to one sample, sequenced in a study of cytomegalovirus exposure and HLA in healthy donors. This PCR relied on a set of 60 Vbeta primers and 13 Jbeta primers. Profiled with immunoSEQ multiplex PCR; TCRdb holds only in-frame clones, not every one. The sample comprises under 130,000 clones, approximately 11% of which are singletons, and 15% to 20% rests with the top ten. The specimen was PBMCs. The receptors were sampled from a man aged 35 to 55 in good health and CMV-seropositive.

This clone was seen only once. The V call is TRBV10-1, the J call TRBJ1-1; 8 positions match TRBD1. Germline V gene sequence: CDR1 WNHNN, CDR2 SYGVQD (reference sequence). The V gene end was trimmed by 6 bases and the J gene end by 4 bases; junction bases not matched to a gene: 10. There are 15 residues in the CDR3. CDR3 residues: CASSLGQGVTTEAFF. In DNA form, the CDR3 reads TGCGCCAGCAGCTTAGGACAGGGAGTGACCACTGAAGCTTTCTTT.

This clone was observed a few times. CDR3 in DNA: TGCGCCAGCAGCACCCGGACTAGCGGGAGCTACGAGCAGTACTTC. Its protein product is CASSTRTSGSYEQYF. The chain carries TRBV5-1 and TRBJ2-7; 13 bases are shared with TRBD2. With V trimmed by 4 bases and J by 3 bases, 4 bases remained unmatched. Germline V CDR1 and CDR2: SGHRS, YFSETQ. The CDR3 has 15 residues. Drawing the rest from reference TRBV5-1 and TRBJ2-7, the complete variable domain is KAGVTQTPRYLIKTRGQQVTLSCSPISGHRSVSWYQQTPGQGLQFLFEYFSETQRNKGNFPGRFSGRQFSNSRSEMNVSTLELGDSALYLCASSTRTSGSYEQYFGPGTRLTVT.

The sample holds a few counts of this clone. The rearrangement uses TRBV7-9 and TRBJ1-3; D call uncertain. Germline CDR1 is SEHNR and CDR2 is FQNEAQ (reference sequence). V dropped 4 bases and J dropped 4 bases, with 14 bases sitting between them. The CDR3 is 15 amino acids. For the CDR3, the DNA is TGTGCCAGCAGCTCTCTTAAGGGAGCGGGAAACACCATATATTTT. It codes for CASSSLKGAGNTIYF. The full variable domain, rest sourced from reference TRBV7-9 and TRBJ1-3, is DTGVSQNPRHKITKRGQNVTFRCDPISEHNRLYWYRQTLGQGPEFLTYFQNEAQLEKSRLLSDRFSAERPKGSFSTLEIQRTEQGDSAMYLCASSSLKGAGNTIYFGEGSWLTVV.

In its sample, this clone was seen a few times. The chain links TRBV5-8 to TRBJ1-4; 7 bases agree with TRBD1. The CDR3 extends over 15 amino acids. V lost 3 bases and J lost 6; bases outside the gene matches: 8. Germline V gene sequence: CDR1 SGHTS, CDR2 YDEGEE. In nucleotides, the CDR3 is TGTGCCAGCAGCTCAAGGAGACAGGGATATGAAAAACTGTTTTTT. The encoded protein is CASSSRRQGYEKLFF.

This clone was counted a few times. V usage is TRBV30 and J usage is TRBJ2-7, with no clear D. The CDR3 extends over 12 amino acids. Germline CDR1 is GTSNPN and CDR2 is SVGIG (reference sequence). The V end was cut by 2 bases, the J end by 4 bases, with 9 bases between. CDR3 sequence (DNA): TGTGCCTGGAGTTCCACTTATTACGAGCAGTACTTC. This encodes CAWSSTYYEQYF.

The rearrangement uses TRBV5-6 and TRBJ1-2, with 7 nucleotides matching TRBD1. The CDR3 is 15 amino acids. CDR1 is SGHDT and CDR2 is YYEEEE in the germline V gene. J was trimmed by 7 bases and V by 1 base; bases with no gene match: 10. DNA of the CDR3: TGTGCCAGCAGCTTGATGTACAGGGGCGGCCTTGGCTACACCTTC. Protein product: CASSLMYRGGLGYTF. The full variable domain, its missing parts supplied by reference TRBV5-6 and TRBJ1-2, is DAGVTQSPTHLIKTRGQQVTLRCSPKSGHDTVSWYQQALGQGPQFIFQYYEEEERQRGNFPDRFSGHQFPNYSSELNVNALLLGDSALYLCASSLMYRGGLGYTFGSGTRLTVV.

In its sample, this clone was seen a few times. This chain links TRBV7-9 with TRBJ2-7; 13 bases are shared with TRBD2. V trimming: 5 bases; J trimming: 5 bases; junction bases outside the gene matches: 6. The germline V gene has CDR1 SEHNR and CDR2 FQNEAQ (reference sequence). The CDR3 length is 15 residues. CDR3 DNA: TGTGCCAGCAGCCTCCGACTAGCGGGAGGAAACGAGCAGTACTTC. Translating it yields CASSLRLAGGNEQYF.

This CDR3 is CASSGTGMGETQYF. DNA of the CDR3: TGCGCCAGCAGTGGGACAGGGATGGGCGAGACCCAGTACTTC. This chain links TRBV5-1 with TRBJ2-5; TRBD1 agrees at 9 bases. Germline V gene sequence: CDR1 SGHRS, CDR2 YFSETQ. V gave up 5 bases and J gave up 5 bases; unmatched junction bases: 7. The CDR3 totals 14 residues. The complete variable domain, with remaining parts taken from reference TRBV5-1 and TRBJ2-5, reads KAGVTQTPRYLIKTRGQQVTLSCSPISGHRSVSWYQQTPGQGLQFLFEYFSETQRNKGNFPGRFSGRQFSNSRSEMNVSTLELGDSALYLCASSGTGMGETQYFGPGTRLLVL.

The sample holds a few counts of this clone. The chain carries TRBV19 and TRBJ2-5; weak D call: TRBD2 (6 bases). This CDR3 spans 14 amino acids. The germline V and J ends were trimmed by 5 bases and 4 bases, with 14 bases remaining between them. Germline V gene data show CDR1 as LNHDA and CDR2 as SQIVND (reference sequence). CDR3 protein: CASSATGSAETQYF. The CDR3 DNA sequence: TGTGCCAGTAGTGCGACCGGGAGTGCAGAGACCCAGTACTTC.

The gene calls are TRBV28 and TRBJ2-7; D is possibly TRBD1 (5 bases). There are 14 residues in the CDR3. CDR1 and CDR2 (germline): MDHEN, SYDVKM. Trimming left V 2 bases short and J 4 bases short, with 12 bases between. CDR3 DNA sequence: TGTGCCAGCAGTTTAACCCAGGGTGGGTACGAGCAGTACTTC. Its translation is CASSLTQGGYEQYF.

J is TRBJ2-7 and V is TRBV4-3; 9 bases are a match to TRBD1. The CDR3 runs 15 residues. The V and J ends lost 3 bases and 0 bases, in that order; junction bases with no gene match: 3. The germline gives CDR1 LGHNA, CDR2 YSLEER. The CDR3: CASSHQTGGSYEQYF. CDR3 sequence (DNA): TGCGCCAGCAGCCACCAGACAGGGGGCTCCTACGAGCAGTACTTC.

The rearrangement uses TRBV28 and TRBJ2-7, with unresolved D. The CDR3 length is 12 residues. The germline gives CDR1 MDHEN, CDR2 SYDVKM. Trimming took 2 bases from V and 3 from J, leaving 5 bases between them. CDR3 sequence reads: CASSLGRYEQYF. The CDR3 DNA is TGTGCCAGCAGTTTAGGCCGCTACGAGCAGTACTTC. Together with reference TRBV28 and TRBJ2-7, the CDR3 gives the full variable domain: DVKVTQSSRYLVKRTGEKVFLECVQDMDHENMFWYRQDPGLGLRLIYFSYDVKMKEKGDIPEGYSVSREKKERFSLILESASTNQTSMYLCASSLGRYEQYFGPGTRLTVT.

This clone has just a few counts. The chain uses TRBV7-9 and TRBJ2-5; the D gene is possibly TRBD2 (6 bases). Germline V gene lookup returns CDR1 SEHNR and CDR2 FQNEAQ (reference sequence). V lost 4 bases, J lost 5 bases, and 14 bases lay in between. This CDR3 region has 14 residues. The CDR3 sequence is CASSWGLGVETQYF. The DNA for the CDR3 is TGTGCCAGCAGCTGGGGACTGGGGGTCGAGACCCAGTACTTC. The variable domain in full, completed from reference TRBV7-9 and TRBJ2-5, reads DTGVSQNPRHKITKRGQNVTFRCDPISEHNRLYWYRQTLGQGPEFLTYFQNEAQLEKSRLLSDRFSAERPKGSFSTLEIQRTEQGDSAMYLCASSWGLGVETQYFGPGTRLLVL.

This clone has a handful of counts. The rearrangement uses TRBV7-9 and TRBJ2-1, with D maybe TRBD2 (6 bases). Germline-derived CDR1 and CDR2 are SEHNR and FQNEAQ (reference sequence). Deletions cut 1 base from V and 9 bases from J, with 13 bases between. CDR3 length: 14 amino acids. The CDR3 DNA sequence: TGTGCCAGCAGCTTAGTAGGGCGGGGAGGTGAGCAGTTCTTC. Its translation: CASSLVGRGGEQFF.

The chain joins TRBV27 to TRBJ2-7; 10 bases are a match to TRBD2. Germline CDR1 is MNHEY and CDR2 is SMNVEV (reference sequence). Unmatched junction bases numbered 7, after V lost 5 bases and J lost 0 bases. The CDR3 spans 16 residues. This CDR3 reads CASSPRTSGFSYEQYF. The CDR3 nucleotides are TGTGCCAGCAGTCCCCGGACTAGCGGATTCTCCTACGAGCAGTACTTC.

This clone was seen more than once but under ten times. The V call is TRBV6-5, the J call TRBJ1-1; D perhaps matches TRBD1 (6 bases). V was pared by 3 bases and J by 1 base, with 12 bases between. CDR1 and CDR2 from the germline V gene are MNHEY and SVGAGI. The length of the CDR3 is 15 residues. CDR3: CASSYRGARNTEAFF. The CDR3 bases are TGTGCCAGCAGTTATCGGGGGGCTAGGAACACTGAAGCTTTCTTT.

Concerning this clone: The same CDR3 is also encoded by other DNA sequences in this sample. The V and J genes are TRBV29-1 and TRBJ2-3; D might be TRBD2 (6 bases). V was clipped by 7 bases and J by 2 bases, with 16 bases between them. This CDR3 is built from 14 residues. The germline V gene encodes CDR1 SQVTM and CDR2 ANQGSEA. As DNA, the CDR3 is TGCAGCGCCTTGACTAGATACTCCACAGATACGCAGTATTTT. It codes for CSALTRYSTDTQYF.

This clone showed up just a few times. The chain employs TRBV6-6 and TRBJ2-7; no firm D call. The CDR3 has 14 amino acids. Germline-derived CDR1 and CDR2 are MNHNY and SVGAGI (reference sequence). Trimming shortened V by 6 bases and J by 2 bases, and 14 bases separated the two germline ends. CDR3 in amino acids: CASSPRTKPYEQYF. CDR3 sequence (DNA): TGTGCCAGCAGCCCCCGCACAAAACCCTACGAGCAGTACTTC.